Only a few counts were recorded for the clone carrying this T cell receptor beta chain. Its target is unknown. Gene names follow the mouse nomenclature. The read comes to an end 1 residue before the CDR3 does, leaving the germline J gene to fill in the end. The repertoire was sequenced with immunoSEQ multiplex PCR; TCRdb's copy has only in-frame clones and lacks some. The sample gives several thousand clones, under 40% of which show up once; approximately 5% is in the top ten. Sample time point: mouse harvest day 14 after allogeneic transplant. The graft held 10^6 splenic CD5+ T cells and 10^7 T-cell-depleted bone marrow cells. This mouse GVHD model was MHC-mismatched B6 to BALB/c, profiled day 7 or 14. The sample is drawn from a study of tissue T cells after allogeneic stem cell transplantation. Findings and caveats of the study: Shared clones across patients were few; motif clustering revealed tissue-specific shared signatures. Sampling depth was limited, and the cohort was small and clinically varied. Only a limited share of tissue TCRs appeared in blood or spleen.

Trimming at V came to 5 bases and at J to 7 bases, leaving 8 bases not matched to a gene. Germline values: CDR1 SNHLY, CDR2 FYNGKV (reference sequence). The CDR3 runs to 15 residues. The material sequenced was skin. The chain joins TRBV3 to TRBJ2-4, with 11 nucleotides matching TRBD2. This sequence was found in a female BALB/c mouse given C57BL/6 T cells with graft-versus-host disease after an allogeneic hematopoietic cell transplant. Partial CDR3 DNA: TGTGCCAGCAGCCCCGGACTGGGGGGAAGGGACACCTTGTAC. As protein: CASSPGLGGRDTLY. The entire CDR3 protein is CASSPGLGGRDTLYF.